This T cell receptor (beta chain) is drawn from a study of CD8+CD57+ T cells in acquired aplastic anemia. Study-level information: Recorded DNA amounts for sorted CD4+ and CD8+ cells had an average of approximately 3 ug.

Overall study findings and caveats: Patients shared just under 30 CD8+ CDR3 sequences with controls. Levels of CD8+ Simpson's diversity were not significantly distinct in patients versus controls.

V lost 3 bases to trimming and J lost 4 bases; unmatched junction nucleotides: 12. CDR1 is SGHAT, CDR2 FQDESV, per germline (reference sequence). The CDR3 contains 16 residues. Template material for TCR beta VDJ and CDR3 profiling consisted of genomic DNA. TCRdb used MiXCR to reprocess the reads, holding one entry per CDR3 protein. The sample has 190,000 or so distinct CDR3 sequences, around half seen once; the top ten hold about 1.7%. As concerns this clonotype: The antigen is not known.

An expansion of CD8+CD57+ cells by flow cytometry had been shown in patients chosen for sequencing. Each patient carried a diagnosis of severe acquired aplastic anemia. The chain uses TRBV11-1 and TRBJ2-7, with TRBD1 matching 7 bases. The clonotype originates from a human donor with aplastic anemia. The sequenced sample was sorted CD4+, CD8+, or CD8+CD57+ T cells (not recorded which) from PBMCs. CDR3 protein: CASSLNRDREWYEQYF. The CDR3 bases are TGTGCCAGCAGCTTGAACCGGGACAGAGAGTGGTACGAGCAGTACTTC.